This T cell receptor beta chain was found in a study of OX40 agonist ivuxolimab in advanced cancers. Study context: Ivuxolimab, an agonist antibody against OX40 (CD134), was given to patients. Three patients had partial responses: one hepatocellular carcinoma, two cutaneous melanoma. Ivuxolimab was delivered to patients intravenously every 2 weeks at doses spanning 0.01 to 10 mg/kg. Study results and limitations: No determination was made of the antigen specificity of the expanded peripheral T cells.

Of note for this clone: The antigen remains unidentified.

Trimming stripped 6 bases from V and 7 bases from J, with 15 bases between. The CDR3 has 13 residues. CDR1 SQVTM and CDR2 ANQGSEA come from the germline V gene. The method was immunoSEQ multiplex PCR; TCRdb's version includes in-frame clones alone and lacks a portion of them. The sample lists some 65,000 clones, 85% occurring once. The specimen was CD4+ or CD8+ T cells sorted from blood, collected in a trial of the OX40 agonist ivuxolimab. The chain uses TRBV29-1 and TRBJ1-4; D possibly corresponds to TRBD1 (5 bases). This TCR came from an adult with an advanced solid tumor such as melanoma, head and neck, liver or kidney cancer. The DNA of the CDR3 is TGCAGCGTGGGGGGTCCTGGGGGTGAAAAACTGTTTTTT. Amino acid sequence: CSVGGPGGEKLFF. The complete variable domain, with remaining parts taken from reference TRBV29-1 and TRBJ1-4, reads SAVISQKPSRDICQRGTSLTIQCQVDSQVTMMFWYRQQPGQSLTLIATANQGSEATYESGFVIDKFPISRPNLTFSTLTVSNMSPEDSSIYLCSVGGPGGEKLFFGSGTQLSVL.